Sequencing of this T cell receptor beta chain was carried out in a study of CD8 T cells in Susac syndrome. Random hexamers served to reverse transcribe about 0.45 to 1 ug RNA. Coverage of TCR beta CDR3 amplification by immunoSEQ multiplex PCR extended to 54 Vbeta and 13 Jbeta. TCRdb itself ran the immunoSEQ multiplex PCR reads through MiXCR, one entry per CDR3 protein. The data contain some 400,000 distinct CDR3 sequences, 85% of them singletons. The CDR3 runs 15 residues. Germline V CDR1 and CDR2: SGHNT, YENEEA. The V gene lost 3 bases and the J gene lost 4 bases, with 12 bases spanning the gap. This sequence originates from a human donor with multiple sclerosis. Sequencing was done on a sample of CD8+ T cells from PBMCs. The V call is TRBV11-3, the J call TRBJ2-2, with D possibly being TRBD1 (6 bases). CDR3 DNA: TGTGCCAGCAGCTTGGGGGCCAGGAGCACCGGGGAGCTGTTTTTT. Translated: CASSLGARSTGELFF.